Listed here are 14 T cell receptor beta chains from one sample, sequenced in a study of CD8 T cells in ankylosing spondylitis. TCRdb processed the 5' RACE reads anew with MiXCR; each CDR3 protein has one entry. The table records 69,000 or so distinct CDR3 sequences, less than 6% of them present only once. The source material was blood, either unsorted or a sorted T cell fraction (not recorded which). Receptor source: a male donor with ankylosing spondylitis or in good health (not recorded which).

This clonotype was detected ten times or more. The chain combines TRBV7-3 with TRBJ2-1, with TRBD1 identical over 9 bases. The length of the CDR3 is 17 residues. V trimming: 1 base; J trimming: 5 bases; junction bases outside the gene matches: 9. Germline CDR1 is SGHTA and CDR2 is FQGTGA. For the CDR3, the DNA is TGTGCCAGCAGCTTAAGTGCCGGGACAGGGATAAACAATGAGCAGTTCTTC. It codes for CASSLSAGTGINNEQFF.

This clonotype was seen at least ten times. The chain is built from TRBV7-9 and TRBJ2-1, with D unclear. Germline-derived CDR1 and CDR2 are SEHNR and FQNEAQ (reference sequence). V was pared by 1 base and J by 6 bases, with 10 bases between. The CDR3 spans 14 residues. CDR3 protein: CASSLVLSINEQFF. The DNA of the CDR3 is TGTGCCAGCAGCTTAGTATTATCCATCAATGAGCAGTTCTTC.

This clonotype was recorded many times. The V and J genes are TRBV28 and TRBJ2-1, with 9 nucleotides matching TRBD1. CDR3 length: 14 residues. Looked up from germline, CDR1 is MDHEN and CDR2 is SYDVKM. The trim removed 7 bases at V and 5 bases at J, leaving 6 bases unmatched. The chain's CDR3 is CASISQGADNEQFF. Here the CDR3 DNA reads TGTGCCAGCATCTCACAGGGGGCTGACAATGAGCAGTTCTTC.

CDR3 protein: CASSIRTWGIYEQYF. The CDR3 coding sequence is TGTGCCAGCTCAATAAGGACCTGGGGGATCTACGAGCAGTACTTC. This chain joins TRBV18 and TRBJ2-7, with D possibly called TRBD1 or TRBD2 (5 bases each). The ends were cut back, 5 bases at V and 3 bases at J, with 17 bases in the middle. The CDR3 is made up of 15 amino acids. Germline assignment: CDR1 KGHSH and CDR2 LQKENI. The whole variable domain, remainder taken from reference TRBV18 and TRBJ2-7, is NAGVMQNPRHLVRRRGQEARLRCSPMKGHSHVYWYRQLPEEGLKFMVYLQKENIIDESGMPKERFSAEFPKEGPSILRIQQVVRGDSAAYFCASSIRTWGIYEQYFGPGTRLTVT.

This clonotype came up many times. The chain uses TRBV9 and TRBJ2-5; possibly TRBD2 for D (5 bases). The CDR3 length is 15 residues. Looked up from germline, CDR1 is SGDLS and CDR2 is YYNGEE. Trimming stripped 1 base from V and 5 bases from J, with 15 bases between. The CDR3 loop reads CASSVNPSSMETQYF. The CDR3 bases are TGTGCCAGCAGCGTAAATCCTAGCAGCATGGAGACCCAGTACTTC.

This clonotype occurred many times. The chain uses TRBV29-1 and TRBJ2-3; TRBD1 aligns across 10 bases. Germline V gene sequence: CDR1 SQVTM, CDR2 ANQGSEA. This CDR3 is built from 15 residues. After removal of 7 bases from V and 4 bases from J, the junction contained 11 bases not matched to a gene. CDR3 nucleotides: TGCAGCGCTACGACGACAGGGGGCGTTGCAGATACGCAGTATTTT. Translating gives CSATTTGGVADTQYF.

This clonotype was observed at least ten times. The chain links TRBV5-1 to TRBJ1-2; D remains ambiguous. The CDR3 loop spans 15 amino acids. Trimming took 3 bases from V and 4 from J, leaving 16 bases between them. CDR1 is SGHRS, CDR2 YFSETQ, per germline. The CDR3 spells CASSSDTASGYGYTF. The DNA of the CDR3 is TGCGCCAGCAGCTCAGACACCGCCTCTGGCTATGGCTACACCTTC.

This clonotype was seen ten or more times. The chain joins TRBV12-3 or TRBV12-4 to TRBJ1-5, with a weak D call TRBD1 (6 bases). Trimming took 6 bases from V and 1 from J, leaving 16 bases between them. The length of the CDR3 is 16 residues. For the CDR3, the DNA is TGTGCCAGCAGGAATACGGGGGGGGGCAGCAATCAGCCCCAGCATTTT. This encodes CASRNTGGGSNQPQHF.

This rearrangement joins TRBV28 to TRBJ1-5; D may be TRBD1 (5 bases). V gave up 2 bases and J gave up 6 bases, with 11 bases separating them. This CDR3 is 14 amino acids long. Germline CDR1 reads MDHEN; CDR2 reads SYDVKM. The CDR3 sequence: CASSLPGDSQPQHF. The CDR3 DNA follows: TGTGCCAGCAGTTTACCCGGGGACTCTCAGCCCCAGCATTTT.

This clonotype was counted ten times or more. The chain uses TRBV5-1 and TRBJ2-7, with 8 nucleotides matching TRBD1. This CDR3 comprises 15 residues. Germline loops: CDR1 SGHRS, CDR2 YFSETQ. After removal of 4 bases from V and 6 bases from J, the junction contained 12 bases not matched to a gene. As DNA, the CDR3 is TGCGCCAGCAGCGTTAGAGAAGACAGGGGATCCGAGCAGTACTTC. Protein product: CASSVREDRGSEQYF.

This clonotype was recorded at least ten times. Its ends do not fully match the called genes, so a read error is possible. The rearrangement links TRBV7-2 to TRBJ2-7, with TRBD2 matching 7 bases. The germline gives CDR1 SGHTA, CDR2 FQGNSA. The CDR3 totals 12 residues. DNA for the CDR3: TGTGCCAGCAGCTTGGGAGGGGCAAGGGTCGACTTC. This gives the protein CASSLGGARVDF.

This clonotype was detected ten times or more. V and J are TRBV2 and TRBJ2-1; D is perhaps TRBD2 (5 bases). CDR3 length: 14 amino acids. Germline V gene data show CDR1 as SNHLY and CDR2 as FYNNEI. The germline V and J ends were trimmed by 4 bases and 5 bases, with 12 bases remaining between them. This chain's CDR3 is CASSGLTRNNEQFF. For the CDR3, the DNA is TGTGCCAGCAGTGGACTAACTCGAAACAATGAGCAGTTCTTC.

This clonotype was detected many times. The V and J genes are TRBV6-2 or TRBV6-3 and TRBJ2-3; D uncertain. Germline CDR1 reads MNHEY; CDR2 reads SVGEGT. The CDR3 consists of 13 residues. Trimming pared 5 bases from V and 4 bases from J, leaving 10 bases between. The CDR3 DNA follows: TGTGCCAGCAGTGGCGACAAAGCAGATACGCAGTATTTT. It specifies CASSGDKADTQYF.

Ten or more counts support this clonotype. The chain is built from TRBV12-3 or TRBV12-4 and TRBJ2-2; 8 bases line up with TRBD2. This CDR3 comprises 16 residues. The trim removed 3 bases at V and 4 bases at J, leaving 7 bases unmatched. The CDR3 loop reads CASSLSGGPVTGELFF. The CDR3 bases are TGTGCCAGCAGTTTGTCGGGGGGGCCTGTCACCGGGGAGCTGTTTTTT.